This T cell receptor (beta chain) was obtained from a study of blood T cell repertoires in COVID-19. Looking at the study overall: PBMCs, B-cell-depleted T cells, or T cells were the source of the cDNA or gDNA that made up the material.

CDR1 and CDR2 from the germline V gene are LGHNT and FRNRAP. The ends were cut back, 6 bases at V and 0 bases at J, with 9 bases in the middle. The CDR3 contains 13 residues. Sequencing used immunoSEQ multiplex PCR; TCRdb keeps in-frame clones, though not all of them. The sample lists 40,000 or so clones, roughly nine tenths seen once, with roughly 4.3% in the top ten. Enrolment of Seattle patients took place during active infection, and they were followed longitudinally. The sequence was collected from a man in his sixties with COVID-19, enrolled during active disease. The sample taken for sequencing was peripheral blood. The V call is TRBV12-5, the J call TRBJ2-7; perhaps TRBD2 as D (6 bases). The DNA for the CDR3 is TGTGCTAGTGGGGAGGGGTCCTCCTACGAGCAGTACTTC. Its translation: CASGEGSSYEQYF.